Described below is a single T cell receptor (beta chain) sequence and its context. Its antigen is unknown. Nothing much larger sits one base from this clone, and base qualities are not available. The CDR3, cysteine through phenylalanine, is 13 amino acids long. Only CDR3 DNA remains: 39 bases, in frame from the first base. CDR1 and CDR2 are read off the germline V gene (reference sequence) as LNHDA and SQIVND. This record belongs to a study of cytomegalovirus exposure and HLA in healthy donors (dated 2017 in TCRdb). Notes on the research overall: According to an earlier analysis of around 600 of the donors, about 190 million T cells yielded 117 million unique TCR beta sequences and more than 250 Gb of sequence data. HLA typing covered class I and class II loci at four-digit resolution. The aim of the study was to test whether cataloging public T cell receptors could identify signatures of past pathogen exposure. High-throughput TCR immunosequencing, statistical association of individual TCRs with disease status, and machine learning were combined to predict cytomegalovirus infection status. The genetic ancestry cluster associated with self-reported Caucasian donors included roughly 84% of the 300 to 450 genotyped donors. Donor age, sex, ethnicity and CMV serostatus were compiled alongside the repertoire data. Along with the approximately 650-subject first cohort, a separate validation cohort of over a hundred different subjects was used. Every repertoire in the discovery cohort had been generated on one and the same sequencing platform. Several DR-DQ haplotypes were handled as single units for association and clustering because linkage in the cohort was strong. In a later analysis, previously published TCR beta repertoires from fewer than 750 donors were re-analyzed and high-resolution HLA genotyping was added so that TCR occurrence patterns could be studied. Across 398 genotyped donors of the cohort, an average of about 200,000 unique TCR beta nucleotide sequences per donor were sequenced, and roughly a sixth of those sequences were non-productive. In a later genetic analysis, genome-wide SNP genotypes for about three fifths of the roughly 670 donors were used, and that subset was treated as a discovery cohort. Typing coverage differed by locus: A, B, C, DRB1 and DQB1 were typed in roughly 629-630 donors, DQA1 in 500 to 550, DPA1 in approximately 610, and DPB1 in about 450. An earlier analysis of fewer than 750 of the donors used high-throughput TCR beta sequencing to judge whether each TCR beta V gene segment behaved as functional or pseudogenic. The study profiled the T cell repertoires of hundreds of subjects by immunosequencing and related them to cytomegalovirus serostatus. An early release covering 500 to 750 HLA-typed donors comprised approximately 290 gigabases of sequencing data and around 85 million unique TCR sequences. In the later analysis, no new phenotypic data were used to find candidate immune exposures; instead, reliance was placed on TCR beta sequences and their occurrence across donors.

General findings and caveats noted by the study authors: In a later analysis, TCR association rates were found to vary across HLA loci, with the most associated TCRs seen for DRB1 alleles and the fewest for HLA-C alleles. The sequencing pipeline was judged likely to have produced a cluster of highly shared sequence variants as a technical artifact. Linkage disequilibrium might explain the correlated functional status among segregating V segments, but an unknown experimental factor could not be excluded. In both the original and validation cohorts, the classifier was reported to diagnose cytomegalovirus status with high specificity and sensitivity. In an earlier analysis of about 600 of the donors, most TCR beta V segments appeared in productive rearrangements about 90% or about 30% of the time, broadly matching IMGT annotations. In this cohort, only TCR beta chains were sequenced, and detectable features were limited by the absence of alpha or paired-chain data. Compared with the roughly 710-donor mean, donors in an Asian-associated ancestry cluster had fewer N-insertions in productive TCRs, according to a later genetic analysis. The study listed 164 TCR beta chains as associated with cytomegalovirus. Several of the top co-occurrence clusters appeared to be linked to parvovirus B19, influenza, CMV and Epstein-Barr virus, according to a later analysis. In a later analysis, some 18,000 TCR beta sequences were associated with specific HLA alleles at a false discovery rate of 0.05. V-gene and J-gene trimming of TCR beta chains was associated with a missense DCLRE1C variant in a later genetic analysis, and the association was replicated in an independent cohort. Because HLA typing was missing for some donors at each locus, association tests included only the typed subset. A further reported finding was that TCR beta sequences accurately predicted the HLA-A and HLA-B alleles for most subjects in the first cohort. Compared with equally common non-associated chains, HLA-associated TCR beta chains in a later analysis were more clonally expanded and had lower generation probabilities. In vitro tests confirmed that a few of the cytomegalovirus-associated TCR beta chains recognize cytomegalovirus antigens. For the cohort, immune exposure information was limited to CMV serostatus. Because the 87-base-pair reads could not distinguish some IMGT-functional V segments, including TRBV6-2 and TRBV6-3, those segments were excluded. The presence/absence analyses assumed that sequencing depth was roughly uniform across donors, and that assumption may not be true. Most CMV-associated TCR beta chains appeared to be HLA-restricted in a later analysis, and the HLA associations seemed to be driven largely by CMV exposure. It was suggested by the authors that the approach could potentially be generalized to other disease states and immunological phenotypes. Assigning TCR associations to individual alleles was difficult when HLA alleles, especially DR and DQ, strongly co-occurred. Because counts were too low, some 16 rarely observed V segments, including chromosome 9 orphons, were excluded from the earlier analysis of several hundred of the donors. Most TCR sequences were seen in very few donors, while some public TCRs were found in many individuals.

The cohort was made up of approximately 700 healthy bone marrow donors. At the time of sampling, every cohort member was nominally healthy, though immune exposures that went unrecorded were likely present. The donor was CMV seronegative and belonged to the group of over 300 seronegative cohort members. A peripheral blood sample was provided by each donor, and peripheral blood mononuclear cells were used for TCR beta sequencing. Genomic DNA extraction from the blood cell samples was performed with the Qiagen DNeasy Blood Extraction Kit. Libraries were prepared through the immunoSEQ multiplex PCR assay. The multiplex PCR relied on a mix of 60 forward primers for TCR Vbeta segments and 13 reverse primers for TCR Jbeta segments. The CDR3 region of rearranged TCR beta genes was amplified from genomic DNA by a multiplex PCR assay. The amplified TCR beta libraries were sequenced on the Illumina HiSeq System as 87-base-pair reads. The original methods were these. A later analysis tallied some 79 million unique TCR beta chains across the approximately 670 repertoires, and about 12 million of those chains were shared by two or more donors. Raw reads were error-corrected and collapsed into unique sequences by a nearest-neighbor algorithm in which closely related sequences were merged to remove PCR and sequencing errors. To assign V, D and J gene segments, CDR3 sequences were aligned to IMGT reference sequences. For a sequence to be retained, a match of at least six nucleotides was required to both a V gene segment and a J gene segment. A rearrangement counted as productive if the CDR3 had no stop codons and remained in frame with V and J, and every other rearrangement counted as non-productive. CDR3 was defined by IMGT convention, running from the second conserved V-encoded cysteine to the conserved J-encoded phenylalanine. Sequences without an unambiguous match to a single V gene segment were excluded from the earlier analysis of several hundred of the donors. An earlier analysis of 500 to 600 of the donors classified V segments as functional when productive rearrangements were above 56.7% and as segregating when the standard deviation between donors was above 5%. A statistical classification framework was built to diagnose cytomegalovirus status from the catalog of TCR beta chain sequences. A later analysis assigned V and J genes by comparing TCR nucleotide sequences with IMGT/GENE-DB human TR gene sequences. The TCRdist pipeline was used in a later analysis to assign CDR3 sequences and most-parsimonious VDJ recombination scenarios. In a later analysis, every TCR beta chain was defined by the combination of its CDR3 amino acid sequence and its V-gene family, and reads without a unique V-gene family were dropped. As a way to deal with suspected cross-contamination and a sequencing artifact, a later analysis dropped over 550 nucleotide sequences that were highly shared and had low generation probability. In a later analysis, a clonal expansion index was calculated for each public chain from normalized within-repertoire ranks of inferred template counts. In a later analysis, generation probabilities were computed with a VDJ recombination model fitted to out-of-frame rearrangements, and the resulting probabilities were checked against IGoR. In a later analysis, TCR-TCR, TCR-HLA and TCR-CMV co-occurrence was scored with hypergeometric tests, and a repertoire-size bias correction was applied to TCR pairs. A later analysis estimated false discovery rates by permuting HLA or CMV assignments 20 times. In a later analysis, co-occurring TCRs were grouped using DBSCAN, and TCRdist sequence similarity was added for clustering within HLA-allele-positive subsets. For co-occurrence clustering, repertoires with fewer than 30,000 or more than 120,000 public chains were excluded, along with roughly 5 repertoires with anomalous nucleotide sharing. TCRdb mirrors the immuneACCESS table, restricted to in-frame sequences. Some clones are absent from its copies; in checked studies, under half trace to an unresolved V gene, and the reason for the others is unknown. The V and J calls and clone size come from that table; D and trimming were worked out from the DNA. This sample has around 120,000 clones in its table, and approximately 84% of those were observed once. Of the sample, under 0.3% is held by the ten largest clones.

The chain couples TRBV19 to TRBJ2-5; TRBD1 might be the D gene, on 6 matching bases. The assigned J gene may be wrong: the sequence end matches TRBJ2-7 better. The sequenced sample was PBMCs. The receptor's source is a man aged 45-65 years in good health and CMV-seronegative. CDR3 protein: CASSILGGDEQYF. The nucleotide sequence is TGTGCCAGTAGTATTTTAGGGGGTGACGAGCAGTACTTC.